This T cell receptor beta chain comes out of a study of T cells after somatic rescue of genetic block. Sequencing used immunoSEQ multiplex PCR; TCRdb keeps in-frame clones, though not all of them. Of under 150,000 clones listed, over 80% are singletons. The germline V gene has CDR1 LGHNA and CDR2 YSLEER. V was clipped by 0 bases and J by 0 bases, with 8 bases between them. The CDR3 spans 16 residues. The chain is built from TRBV4-3 and TRBJ2-2; D is unresolved. The sequenced sample was peripheral blood mononuclear cells (PBMCs). The source is a woman aged 18-29 years. The CDR3 region has the DNA TGCGCCAGCAGCCAAGAGTCCCCGTCGAACACCGGGGAGCTGTTTTTT. Translated, it gives CASSQESPSNTGELFF.